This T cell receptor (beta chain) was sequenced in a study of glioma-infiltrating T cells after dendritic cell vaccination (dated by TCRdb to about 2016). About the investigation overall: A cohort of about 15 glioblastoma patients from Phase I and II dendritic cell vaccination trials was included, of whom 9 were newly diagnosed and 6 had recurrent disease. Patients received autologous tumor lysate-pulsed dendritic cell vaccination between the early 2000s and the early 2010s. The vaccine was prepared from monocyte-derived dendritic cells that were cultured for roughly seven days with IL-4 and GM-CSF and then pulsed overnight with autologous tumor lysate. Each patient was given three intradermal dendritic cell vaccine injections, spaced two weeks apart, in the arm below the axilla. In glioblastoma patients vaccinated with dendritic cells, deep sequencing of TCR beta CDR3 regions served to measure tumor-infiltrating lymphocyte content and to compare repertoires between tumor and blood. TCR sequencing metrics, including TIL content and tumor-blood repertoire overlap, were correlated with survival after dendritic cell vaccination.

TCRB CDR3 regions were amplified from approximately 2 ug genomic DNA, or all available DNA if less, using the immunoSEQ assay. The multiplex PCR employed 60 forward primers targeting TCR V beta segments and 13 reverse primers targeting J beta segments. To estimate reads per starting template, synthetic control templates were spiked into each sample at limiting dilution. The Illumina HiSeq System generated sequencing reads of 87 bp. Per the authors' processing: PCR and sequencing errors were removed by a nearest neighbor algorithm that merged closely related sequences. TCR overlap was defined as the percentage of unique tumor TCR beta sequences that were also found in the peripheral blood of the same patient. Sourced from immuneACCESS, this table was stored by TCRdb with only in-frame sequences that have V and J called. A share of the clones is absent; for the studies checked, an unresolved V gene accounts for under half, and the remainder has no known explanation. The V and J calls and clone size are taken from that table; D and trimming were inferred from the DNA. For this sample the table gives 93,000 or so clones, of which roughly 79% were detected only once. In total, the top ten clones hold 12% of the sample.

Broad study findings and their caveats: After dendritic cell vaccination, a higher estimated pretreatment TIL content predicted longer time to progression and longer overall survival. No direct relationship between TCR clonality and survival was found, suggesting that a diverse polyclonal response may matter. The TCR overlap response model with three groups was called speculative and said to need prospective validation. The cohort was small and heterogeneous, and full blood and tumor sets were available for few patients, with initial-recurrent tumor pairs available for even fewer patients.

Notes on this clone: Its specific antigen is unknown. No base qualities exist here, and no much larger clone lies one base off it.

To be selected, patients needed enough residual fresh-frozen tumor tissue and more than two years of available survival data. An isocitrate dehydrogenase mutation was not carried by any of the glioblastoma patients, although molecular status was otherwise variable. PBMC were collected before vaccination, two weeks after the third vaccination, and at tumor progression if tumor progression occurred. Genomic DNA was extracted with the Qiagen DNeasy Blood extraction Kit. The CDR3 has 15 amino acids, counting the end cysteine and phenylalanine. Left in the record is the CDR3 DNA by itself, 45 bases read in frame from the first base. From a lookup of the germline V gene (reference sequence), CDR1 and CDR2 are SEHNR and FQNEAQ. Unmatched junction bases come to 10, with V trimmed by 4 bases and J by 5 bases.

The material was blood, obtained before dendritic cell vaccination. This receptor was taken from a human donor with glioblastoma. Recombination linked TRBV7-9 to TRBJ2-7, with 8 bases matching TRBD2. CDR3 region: CASSSSWREVNEQYF. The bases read TGTGCCAGCAGCTCGTCCTGGCGGGAGGTGAACGAGCAGTACTTC.